These 9 T cell receptor beta chains were all obtained from the same sample, sequenced in a study of OX40 agonist ivuxolimab in advanced cancers. Assay: immunoSEQ multiplex PCR; the TCRdb copy retains only in-frame clones and omits some. Of roughly 80,000 clones listed, 90% are singletons. The material was CD4+ or CD8+ T cells sorted from blood, obtained in a trial of the OX40 agonist ivuxolimab. Source of these receptors: an adult with an advanced solid tumor such as melanoma, head and neck, liver or kidney cancer.

The chain uses TRBV15 and TRBJ1-3, with D maybe TRBD1 (5 bases). The CDR3 sequence is 16 residues long. V lost 7 bases, J lost 0 bases, and 16 bases lay in between. Germline V gives CDR1 LNHNV, CDR2 YYDKDF (reference sequence). In DNA, the CDR3 is TGTGCCACCACCCCAGGGAAGGCAAACTCTGGAAACACCATATATTTT. Its translation is CATTPGKANSGNTIYF.

The chain is built from TRBV7-9 and TRBJ2-3; either TRBD1 or TRBD2 may supply D (6 bases each). This CDR3 region has 13 residues. Looked up from germline, CDR1 is SEHNR and CDR2 is FQNEAQ (reference sequence). The V end lost 6 bases, the J end lost 3 bases, and 10 bases lay between the germline ends. The CDR3 loop is CASRPGATDTQYF. In DNA form, the CDR3 reads TGTGCCAGCAGGCCGGGGGCGACAGATACGCAGTATTTT.

V gene TRBV19 combines with J gene TRBJ2-1; 7 bases line up with TRBD2. Trimming at V came to 4 bases and at J to 0 bases, leaving 12 bases not matched to a gene. Germline values: CDR1 LNHDA, CDR2 SQIVND (reference sequence). This CDR3 has 18 residues. The CDR3 DNA sequence: TGTGCCAGTAGTACCCTTCCTCCTAGCGGAAGCTCCTACAATGAGCAGTTCTTC. Translation: CASSTLPPSGSSYNEQFF.

The chain's CDR3 is CATSRKRDQGLHEQFF. CDR3 DNA: TGTGCCACCAGCAGAAAACGGGACCAAGGGCTCCATGAGCAGTTCTTC. The V and J genes are TRBV15 and TRBJ2-1; either TRBD1 or TRBD2 may supply D (5 bases each). Trimming left V 2 bases short and J 8 bases short, with 19 bases between. Germline CDR1 reads LNHNV; CDR2 reads YYDKDF (reference sequence). The CDR3 consists of 16 residues.

This chain links TRBV28 with TRBJ2-7; TRBD1 might be the D (6 bases). V lost 5 bases and J 2 bases, leaving 13 bases between the germline ends. Germline CDR1 MDHEN, CDR2 SYDVKM. The CDR3 extends over 14 amino acids. In nucleotides, the CDR3 is TGTGCCAGCAGTCCAACAGGGTCACCCTACGAGCAGTACTTC. The encoded protein is CASSPTGSPYEQYF.

Details on this clone: The junction differs from germline at one of its ends, possibly a read error. DNA of the CDR3: TGTGCCAGTGAAAACACGTACTATGGCTACGCCTTC. This gives the protein CASENTYYGYAF. The rearrangement uses TRBV28 and TRBJ1-2; D remains ambiguous. Looked up from germline, CDR1 is MDHEN and CDR2 is SYDVKM. CDR3 length: 12 residues.

The chain joins TRBV10-3 to TRBJ2-7, with 10 bases lining up with TRBD2. Looked up from germline, CDR1 is ENHRY and CDR2 is SYGVKD. CDR3 length: 14 residues. V lost 4 bases to trimming and J lost 2 bases; unmatched junction nucleotides: 2. Written as DNA, the CDR3 is TGTGCCATCAGTGGTAGCGGGAGGACCTACGAGCAGTACTTC. Its protein is CAISGSGRTYEQYF.

The chain employs TRBV5-1 and TRBJ2-3; TRBD2 matches 7 bases. Germline V gene sequence: CDR1 SGHRS, CDR2 YFSETQ. The ends lost 5 bases at V and 3 bases at J; junction bases unmatched: 9. The CDR3 extends over 15 amino acids. The CDR3 coding sequence is TGCGCCAGCAGTATGGGCGGGAGTTCGACAGATACGCAGTATTTT. It is translated as CASSMGGSSTDTQYF.

The chain combines TRBV4-1 with TRBJ2-4; a possible D gene is TRBD1 (5 bases). V lost 4 bases and J 0 bases, leaving 19 bases between the germline ends. CDR3 length: 18 amino acids. From germline, CDR1 is MGHRA and CDR2 YSYEKL. The CDR3 DNA sequence: TGCGCCAGCAGCCGCCTCAACGATGCGACAGTAGCCAAAAACATTCAGTACTTC. Its translation: CASSRLNDATVAKNIQYF.